This TCR beta chain derives from a study of T cell repertoires in cytomegalovirus infection. Turning to the study itself: Recently described HLA-C-restricted plus well-studied HLA-B-restricted CMV epitopes were used. Through public TCR beta signatures, both CMV infection and matching HLA type were indicated.

Each CDR3 protein is one row after TCRdb ran MiXCR on the reads. The table includes 700,000 to 900,000 distinct CDR3 sequences, approximately 32% detected once. Trimming took off 6 bases at V and 5 bases at J, with 9 bases between the two ends. CDR1 and CDR2 (germline): SNHLY, FYNNEI. The CDR3 has 12 residues. This clonotype has just a few counts. Its matching antigen is unknown. Broader study findings: There were HLA-C-restricted CMV-specific TCR beta clonotypes dominating the ex vivo response.

This clonotype was sampled from a human donor in good health (CMV status not recorded). Some clones in this sample may be carry-over from other donors' samples. This sequence joins TRBV2 and TRBJ2-3; D is unclear. Sequencing was performed on cultured CD8+ T cells from PBMCs, taken from culture after CMV antigen stimulation. The CDR3 protein is CASSTRKDTQYF. In DNA, the CDR3 is TGTGCCAGCAGCACAAGAAAAGATACGCAGTATTTT.